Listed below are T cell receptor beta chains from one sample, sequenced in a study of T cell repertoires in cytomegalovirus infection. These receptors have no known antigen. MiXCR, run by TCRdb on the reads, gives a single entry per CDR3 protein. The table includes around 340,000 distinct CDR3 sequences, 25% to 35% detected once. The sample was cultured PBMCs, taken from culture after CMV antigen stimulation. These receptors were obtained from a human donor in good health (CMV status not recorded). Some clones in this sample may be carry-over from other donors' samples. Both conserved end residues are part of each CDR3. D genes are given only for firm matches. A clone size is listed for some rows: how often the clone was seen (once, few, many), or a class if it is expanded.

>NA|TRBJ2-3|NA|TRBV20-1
CSALSEGTSTDTQYF
TGCAGTGCCCTCTCTGAGGGAACTAGCACAGATACGCAGTATTTT
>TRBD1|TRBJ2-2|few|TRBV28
CASSFVLVQGANTGELFF
TGTGCCAGCAGTTTCGTCCTGGTTCAGGGGGCCAACACCGGGGAGCTGTTTTTT
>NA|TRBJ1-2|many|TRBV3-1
CASSQDYGYTF
TGTGCCAGCAGCCAAGACTATGGCTACACCTTC
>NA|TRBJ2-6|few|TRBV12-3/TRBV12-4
CASSPFRQGGGPSSGANVLTF
TGTGCCAGCAGTCCCTTCCGGCAGGGTGGAGGCCCGTCCTCTGGGGCCAACGTCCTGACTTTC
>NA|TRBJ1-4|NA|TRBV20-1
CSAKQGAEKLFF
TGCAGTGCTAAACAGGGAGCTGAAAAACTGTTTTTT
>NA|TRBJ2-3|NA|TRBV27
CASSLTHTDTQYF
TGTGCCAGCAGTCTGACCCACACAGATACGCAGTATTTT
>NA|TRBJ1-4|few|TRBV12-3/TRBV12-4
CASSWTEPATNEKLFF
TGTGCCAGCAGTTGGACAGAACCTGCAACTAATGAAAAACTGTTTTTT
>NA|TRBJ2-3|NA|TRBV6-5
CASSYRGQQDTQYF
TGTGCCAGCAGTTATCGCGGGCAGCAAGATACGCAGTATTTT
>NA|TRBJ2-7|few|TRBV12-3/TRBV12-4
CASSFGVLYEQYF
TGTGCCAGCAGTTTCGGAGTTCTCTACGAGCAGTACTTC
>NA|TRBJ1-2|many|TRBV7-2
CASSLYSGKNYGYTF
TGTGCCAGCAGCTTATACTCAGGGAAGAACTATGGCTACACCTTC
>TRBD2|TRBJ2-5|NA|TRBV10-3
CAISSRTSGSQETQYF
TGTGCCATCAGCTCCAGGACTAGCGGCTCCCAAGAGACCCAGTACTTC
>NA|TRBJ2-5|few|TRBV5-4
CASSLEGLETQYF
TGTGCCAGCAGCTTGGAAGGCTTGGAGACCCAGTACTTC
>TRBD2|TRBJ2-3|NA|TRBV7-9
CASSPHWRGVTDTQYF
TGTGCCAGCAGCCCCCATTGGCGGGGGGTCACAGATACGCAGTATTTT
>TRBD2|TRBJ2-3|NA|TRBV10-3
CAIKERESTDTQYF
TGTGCCATCAAAGAGCGGGAGAGTACAGATACGCAGTATTTT
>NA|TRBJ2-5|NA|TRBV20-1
CSASYLTGETQYF
TGCAGTGCTAGTTACTTAACGGGGGAGACCCAGTACTTC
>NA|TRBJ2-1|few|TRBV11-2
CASSLDGGGSYNEQFF
TGTGCCAGCAGCTTAGATGGGGGCGGGTCCTACAATGAGCAGTTCTTC
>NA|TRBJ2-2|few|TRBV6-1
CASSAGGAGELFF
TGTGCCAGCAGTGCGGGTGGCGCCGGGGAGCTGTTTTTT
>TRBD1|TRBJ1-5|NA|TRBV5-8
CASSPVGGGQPQHF
TGTGCCAGCAGCCCCGTAGGGGGCGGTCAGCCCCAGCATTTT
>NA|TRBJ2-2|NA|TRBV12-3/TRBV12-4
CASSRDRDAGELFF
TGTGCCAGCAGCCGCGACCGAGATGCCGGGGAGCTGTTTTTT
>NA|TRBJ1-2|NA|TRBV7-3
CASSPFTF
TGTGCCAGCAGCCCCTTTACCTTC
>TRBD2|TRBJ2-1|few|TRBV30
CAWRGLAGYNEQFF
TGTGCCTGGCGTGGACTAGCGGGATACAATGAGCAGTTCTTC
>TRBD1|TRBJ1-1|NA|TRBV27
CASSLLGKAVTLWGQGGLATEAFF
TGTGCCAGCAGTTTACTTGGGAAAGCTGTAACATTGTGGGGACAGGGGGGGTTGGCCACTGAAGCTTTCTTT
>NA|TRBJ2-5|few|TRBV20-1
CSARGLGLQETQYF
TGCAGTGCTAGAGGCCTCGGGCTTCAAGAGACCCAGTACTTC
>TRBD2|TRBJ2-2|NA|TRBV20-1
CSARDGGGTGELFF
TGCAGTGCTAGAGATGGCGGGGGAACCGGGGAGCTGTTTTTT
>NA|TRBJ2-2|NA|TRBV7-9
CASSGGPTNTGELFF
TGTGCCAGCAGCGGCGGTCCGACGAACACCGGGGAGCTGTTTTTT
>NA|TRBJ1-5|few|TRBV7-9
CASSSGQLNQPQHF
TGTGCCAGCAGCTCCGGACAGCTCAATCAGCCCCAGCATTTT
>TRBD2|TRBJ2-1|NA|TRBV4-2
CASSQGPTQSAGGPYNEQFF
TGTGCCAGCAGCCAAGGCCCGACTCAATCAGCGGGAGGTCCCTACAATGAGCAGTTCTTC
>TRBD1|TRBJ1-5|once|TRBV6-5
CASSRTGSGNQPQHF
TGTGCCAGCAGCAGGACAGGGTCTGGCAATCAGCCCCAGCATTTT
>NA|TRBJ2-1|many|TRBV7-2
CASSLATSLVAYNEQFF
TGTGCCAGCAGCTTAGCCACCTCGCTAGTTGCCTACAATGAGCAGTTCTTC
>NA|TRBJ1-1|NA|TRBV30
CAWSPPTKNTEAFF
TGTGCCTGGAGTCCCCCGACAAAAAACACTGAAGCTTTCTTT
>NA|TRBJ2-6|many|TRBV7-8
CASSSTGRGANVLTF
TGTGCCAGCAGCTCTACAGGGCGTGGGGCCAACGTCCTGACTTTC
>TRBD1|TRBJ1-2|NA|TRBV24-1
CATSEQGYGYTF
TGTGCCACCAGTGAACAGGGGTATGGCTACACCTTC
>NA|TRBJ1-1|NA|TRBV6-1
CASSEHTANTEAFF
TGTGCCAGCAGTGAACACACAGCGAACACTGAAGCTTTCTTT
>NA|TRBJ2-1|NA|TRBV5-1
CASSLGPSASYNEQFF
TGCGCCAGCAGCTTGGGCCCTAGCGCTTCCTACAATGAGCAGTTCTTC
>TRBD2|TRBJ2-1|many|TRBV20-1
CSARAGGPGSYNEQFF
TGCAGTGCTAGAGCGGGAGGGCCGGGGTCCTACAATGAGCAGTTCTTC
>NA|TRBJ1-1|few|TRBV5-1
CASSLIWGQGTEAFF
TGCGCCAGCAGCCTCATATGGGGGCAGGGGACTGAAGCTTTCTTT
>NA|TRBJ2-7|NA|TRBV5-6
CASTGLAKRTYEQYF
TGTGCCAGCACCGGCCTGGCAAAGCGGACCTACGAGCAGTACTTC
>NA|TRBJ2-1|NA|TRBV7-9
CASSREAREQFF
TGTGCCAGCAGCCGAGAGGCCCGTGAGCAGTTCTTC
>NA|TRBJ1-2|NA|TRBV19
CASSIGALNYGYTF
TGTGCCAGTAGTATAGGGGCTCTGAACTATGGCTACACCTTC
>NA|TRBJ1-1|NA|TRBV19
CASNSDIFMNTEAFF
TGTGCCAGTAATTCGGACATTTTCATGAACACTGAAGCTTTCTTT
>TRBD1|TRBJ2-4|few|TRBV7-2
CASSPGQGLGWAKNIQYF
TGTGCCAGCAGCCCGGGACAGGGTCTGGGCTGGGCCAAAAACATTCAGTACTTC
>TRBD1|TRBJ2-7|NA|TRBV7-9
CASSFPDRAEQYF
TGTGCCAGCAGCTTCCCGGACAGGGCCGAGCAGTACTTC
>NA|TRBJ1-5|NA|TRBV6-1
CASSGYWTASNQPQHF
TGTGCCAGCAGTGGGTATTGGACAGCTAGCAATCAGCCCCAGCATTTT
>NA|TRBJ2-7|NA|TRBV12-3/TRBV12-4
CASSFSHRQYF
TGTGCCAGCAGTTTCTCGCATCGGCAGTACTTC
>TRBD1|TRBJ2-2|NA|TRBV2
CASGGQGTGELFF
TGTGCCAGCGGTGGACAGGGGACCGGGGAGCTGTTTTTT
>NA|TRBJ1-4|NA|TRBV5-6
CASSLVGQSNEKLFF
TGTGCCAGCAGCTTGGTTGGACAGTCTAATGAAAAACTGTTTTTT
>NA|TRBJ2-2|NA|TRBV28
CASSLQGTGELFF
TGTGCCAGCAGTTTGCAGGGCACCGGGGAGCTGTTTTTT
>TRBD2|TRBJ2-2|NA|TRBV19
CASSIGGLAGNTGELFF
TGTGCCAGTAGTATAGGGGGACTAGCGGGAAACACCGGGGAGCTGTTTTTT
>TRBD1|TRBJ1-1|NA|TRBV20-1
CSARDAQGARDTEAFF
TGCAGTGCTAGAGATGCACAGGGGGCTCGGGACACTGAAGCTTTCTTT
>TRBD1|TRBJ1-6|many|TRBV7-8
CASSLRDREGSPLHF
TGTGCCAGCAGCTTAAGAGACAGGGAAGGCTCACCCCTCCACTTT
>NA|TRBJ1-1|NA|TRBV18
CASTNWGTANEAFF
TGTGCCAGCACGAACTGGGGGACCGCGAACGAAGCTTTCTTT
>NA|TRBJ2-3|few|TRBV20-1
CSARDVRFGTDTQYF
TGCAGTGCTAGAGATGTTCGATTCGGGACAGATACGCAGTATTTT